Listed here are 9 T cell receptor beta chains from one sample, sequenced in a study of human T cells and chemical hapten exposure. TCRdb independently ran MiXCR on the RACE reads; one entry per CDR3 protein. This table has about 400,000 distinct CDR3 sequences, just under 6.5% appearing once. Sample time point: patch test 2, 6 weeks after DPC sensitization. The treatment is: therapeutic diphenylcyclopropenone sensitization with weekly scalp DPC. The sample in question was whole blood, obtained in connection with sensitization to the hapten diphenylcyclopropenone (DPC). The receptors originated from a woman aged 18-29 years with alopecia areata. Some clones in this sample may be carry-over from other donors' samples.

At least ten counts were recorded for this clonotype. The rearrangement uses TRBV6-2 or TRBV6-3 and TRBJ1-1; D perhaps matches TRBD1 (6 bases). This CDR3 region has 18 residues. Germline values: CDR1 MNHEY, CDR2 SVGEGT. Trimming left V 7 bases short and J 6 bases short, with 30 bases between. CDR3 amino acids: CASTPPNLPTNRVPEAFF. In DNA, the CDR3 is TGTGCCAGCACTCCTCCCAATTTGCCCACCAACAGGGTACCTGAAGCTTTCTTT.

This clonotype was observed a handful of times. CDR3 sequence (DNA): TGTGCCAGCAGTTTACTTTCTGACAGGGGACGGGAGACCCAGTACTTC. This translates into CASSLLSDRGRETQYF. The rearrangement uses TRBV27 and TRBJ2-5; 8 bases line up with TRBD1. V trimming: 2 bases; J trimming: 5 bases; junction bases outside the gene matches: 10. The CDR3 covers 16 residues. Germline V gives CDR1 MNHEY, CDR2 SMNVEV (reference sequence).

The table lists this clonotype with a few counts. V gene TRBV28 combines with J gene TRBJ1-5, with TRBD1 identical over 7 bases. The germline V gene encodes CDR1 MDHEN and CDR2 SYDVKM. The CDR3 runs to 15 residues. J gave up 7 bases and V 6 bases, and 12 bases lay outside the gene matches. Here the CDR3 reads CASSQRQGVRQPQHF. The CDR3 bases are TGTGCCAGCAGCCAACGACAGGGAGTACGGCAGCCCCAGCATTTT.

This clonotype appeared a few times. The V call is TRBV27, the J call TRBJ2-5, with no clear D. Deletions cut 6 bases from V and 2 bases from J, with 10 bases between. CDR1 and CDR2 from the germline V gene are MNHEY and SMNVEV (reference sequence). This CDR3 is built from 13 residues. CDR3 protein: CASSHFQQETQYF. The CDR3 bases are TGTGCCAGCAGCCACTTTCAACAAGAGACCCAGTACTTC.

This clonotype was observed once. This CDR3 reads CSARAPTSADTQYF. CDR3 DNA: TGCAGTGCTAGAGCCCCGACTAGTGCGGATACGCAGTATTTT. The chain couples TRBV20-1 to TRBJ2-3; weak D call: TRBD2 (6 bases). V was pared by 1 base and J by 6 bases, with 14 bases between. The CDR3 loop spans 14 amino acids. Germline V gives CDR1 DFQATT, CDR2 SNEGSKA (reference sequence).

The rearrangement uses TRBV14 and TRBJ2-7, with D possibly being TRBD2 (6 bases). Trimming took off 5 bases at V and 6 bases at J, with 14 bases between the two ends. The CDR3 sequence is 13 residues long. Germline lookup yields CDR1 SGHDN and CDR2 FVKESK. CDR3 region: CASSEEGLIEQYF. CDR3 sequence (DNA): TGTGCCAGCAGCGAGGAGGGGTTGATCGAGCAGTACTTC.

V gene TRBV11-1 combines with J gene TRBJ2-7; weak D call: TRBD2 (6 bases). Germline lookup yields CDR1 SGHAT and CDR2 FQDESV (reference sequence). This CDR3 region has 15 residues. V was shortened by 3 bases and J by 2 bases, with 14 bases between the two germline ends. The CDR3 nucleotides are TGTGCCAGCAGCTTTAGGCGGGACGGGACCTACGAGCAGTACTTC. Its translation is CASSFRRDGTYEQYF.

This clonotype was seen many times. The chain uses TRBV4-1 and TRBJ1-1; TRBD1 is a possible D gene (5 bases). The V end was cut by 3 bases, the J end by 2 bases, with 10 bases between. CDR3 length equals 14 residues. Germline lookup yields CDR1 MGHRA and CDR2 YSYEKL. As DNA, the CDR3 is TGCGCCAGCAGCCAGGAAGACAGTAACACTGAAGCTTTCTTT. Protein sequence: CASSQEDSNTEAFF.

In this sample, this clonotype turned up many times. The genes are TRBV5-4 and TRBJ1-4; 7 bases are shared with TRBD1. CDR1 is SGHNT, CDR2 YYREEE, per germline (reference sequence). The CDR3 totals 14 residues. With 4 bases clipped from V and 3 bases from J, the junction kept 3 bases outside the gene matches. The CDR3: CASSTGQSNEKLFF. The CDR3 DNA reads TGTGCCAGCAGCACGGGACAGTCTAATGAAAAACTGTTTTTT.